This T cell receptor beta chain was captured by sequencing in a study of blood T cells in healthy people across ages. Study-wide findings and caveats: A roughly linear fall in TCR beta diversity per million T cells was seen with increasing age. A strong correlation between TCR beta diversity and naive T cell percentage was seen.

This CDR3 spans 16 amino acids. CDR1 is MNHEY and CDR2 is SMNVEV in the germline V gene (reference sequence). This clonotype has only a few counts. Its antigen is not identified. A read error may produce the germline difference seen at one junction end. Using a J-beta primer mix together with a sample-barcoded 5' primer, a second PCR was run for roughly 7 to 12 cycles. TCRdb itself ran the 5' RACE reads through MiXCR, one entry per CDR3 protein. The sample lists more than 900,000 distinct CDR3 sequences, almost 30% occurring once. This same sample was also taken into another study, of T cells of mothers and their children. That source reports: Once extracted, all RNA went into cDNA synthesis at approximately 1.6 ug per 15 ul.

The receptor comes from a woman aged 40 to 50 in good health. Sequenced input: blood. J is TRBJ2-3 and V is TRBV27, with 10 positions matching TRBD2. CDR3 in amino acids: CASTTYSSGGTGTQYF. CDR3 DNA sequence: TGTGCCAGCACGACTTACTCTAGCGGGGGCACAGGTACGCAGTATTTT.